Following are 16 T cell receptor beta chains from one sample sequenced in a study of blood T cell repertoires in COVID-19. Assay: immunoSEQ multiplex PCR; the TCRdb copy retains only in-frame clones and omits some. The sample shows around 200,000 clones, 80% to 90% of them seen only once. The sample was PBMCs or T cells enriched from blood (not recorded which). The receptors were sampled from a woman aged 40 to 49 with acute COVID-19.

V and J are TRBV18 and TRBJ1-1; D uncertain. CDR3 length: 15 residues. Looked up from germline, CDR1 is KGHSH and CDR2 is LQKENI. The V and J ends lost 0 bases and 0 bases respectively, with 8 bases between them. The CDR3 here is CASSPPSPLNTEAFF. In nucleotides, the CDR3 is TGTGCCAGCTCACCACCGAGTCCATTGAACACTGAAGCTTTCTTT.

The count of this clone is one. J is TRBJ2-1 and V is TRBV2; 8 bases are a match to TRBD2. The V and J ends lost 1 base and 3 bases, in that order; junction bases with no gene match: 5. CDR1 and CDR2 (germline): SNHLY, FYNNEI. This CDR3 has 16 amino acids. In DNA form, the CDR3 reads TGTGCCAGCAGTGAAGGCGGCGGGAGGCTCTACAATGAGCAGTTCTTC. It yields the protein CASSEGGGRLYNEQFF.

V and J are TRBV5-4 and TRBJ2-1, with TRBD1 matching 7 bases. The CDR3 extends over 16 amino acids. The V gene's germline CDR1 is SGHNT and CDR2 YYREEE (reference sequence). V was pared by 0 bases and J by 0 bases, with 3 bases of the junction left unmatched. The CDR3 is CASSLAGGSSYNEQFF. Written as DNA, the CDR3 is TGTGCCAGCAGCTTGGCAGGGGGTAGCTCCTACAATGAGCAGTTCTTC.

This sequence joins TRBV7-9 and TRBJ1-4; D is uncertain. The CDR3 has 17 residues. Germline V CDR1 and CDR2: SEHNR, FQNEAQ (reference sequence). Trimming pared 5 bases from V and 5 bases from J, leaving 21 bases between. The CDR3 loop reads CASSPPRSHTGNEKLFF. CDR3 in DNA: TGTGCCAGCAGCCCACCCAGAAGTCATACGGGAAATGAAAAACTGTTTTTT.

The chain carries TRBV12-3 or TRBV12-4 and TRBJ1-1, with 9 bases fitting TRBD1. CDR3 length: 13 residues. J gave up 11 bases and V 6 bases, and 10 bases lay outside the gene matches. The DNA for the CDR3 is TGTGCCAGCAGAATAACAGGGGGCGGTCGGGCTTTCTTT. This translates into CASRITGGGRAFF.

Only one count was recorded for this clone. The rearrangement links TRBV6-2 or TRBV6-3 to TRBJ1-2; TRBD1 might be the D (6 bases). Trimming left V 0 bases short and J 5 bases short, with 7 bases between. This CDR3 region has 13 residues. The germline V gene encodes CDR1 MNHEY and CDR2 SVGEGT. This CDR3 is CASSYSRGYGYTF. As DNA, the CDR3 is TGTGCCAGCAGTTACTCGAGGGGGTATGGCTACACCTTC.

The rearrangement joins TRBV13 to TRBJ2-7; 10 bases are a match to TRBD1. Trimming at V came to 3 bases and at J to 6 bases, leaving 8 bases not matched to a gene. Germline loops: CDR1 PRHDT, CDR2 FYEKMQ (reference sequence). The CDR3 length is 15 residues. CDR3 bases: TGTGCCAGCAGCTTTAGACAGGGGGCGATCGGCGAGCAGTACTTC. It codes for CASSFRQGAIGEQYF.

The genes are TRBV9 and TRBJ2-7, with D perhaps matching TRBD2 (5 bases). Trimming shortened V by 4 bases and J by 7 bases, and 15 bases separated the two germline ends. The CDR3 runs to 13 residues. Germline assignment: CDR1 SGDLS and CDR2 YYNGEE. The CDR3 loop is CASSSSLADEQYF. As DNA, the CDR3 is TGTGCCAGCAGCTCCTCTCTAGCTGATGAGCAGTACTTC.

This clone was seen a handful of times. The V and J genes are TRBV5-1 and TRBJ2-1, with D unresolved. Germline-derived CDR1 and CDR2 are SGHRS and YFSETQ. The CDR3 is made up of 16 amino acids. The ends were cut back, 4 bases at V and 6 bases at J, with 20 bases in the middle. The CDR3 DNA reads TGCGCCAGCAGCCCGTATCAGGATACGAATGGCAATGAGCAGTTCTTC. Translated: CASSPYQDTNGNEQFF.

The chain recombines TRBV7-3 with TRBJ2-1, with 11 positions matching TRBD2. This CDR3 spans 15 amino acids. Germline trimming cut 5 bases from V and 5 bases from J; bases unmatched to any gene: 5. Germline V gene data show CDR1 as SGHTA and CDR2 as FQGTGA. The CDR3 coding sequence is TGTGCCAGCAGCCGAGGGGGACTAGCGGACAATGAGCAGTTCTTC. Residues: CASSRGGLADNEQFF.

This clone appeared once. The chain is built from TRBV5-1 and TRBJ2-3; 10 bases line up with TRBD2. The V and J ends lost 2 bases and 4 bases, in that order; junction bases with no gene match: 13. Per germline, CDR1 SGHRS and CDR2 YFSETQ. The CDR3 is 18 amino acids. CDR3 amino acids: CASSFFLAGGNGADTQYF. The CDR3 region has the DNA TGCGCCAGCAGCTTCTTTTTAGCGGGAGGCAATGGTGCAGATACGCAGTATTTT.

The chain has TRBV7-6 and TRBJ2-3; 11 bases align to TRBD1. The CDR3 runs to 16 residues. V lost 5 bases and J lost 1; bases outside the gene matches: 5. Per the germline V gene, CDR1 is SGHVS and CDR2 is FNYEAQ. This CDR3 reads CASSSTGQGGTDTQYF. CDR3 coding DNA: TGTGCCAGCAGCAGTACGGGACAGGGGGGCACAGATACGCAGTATTTT.

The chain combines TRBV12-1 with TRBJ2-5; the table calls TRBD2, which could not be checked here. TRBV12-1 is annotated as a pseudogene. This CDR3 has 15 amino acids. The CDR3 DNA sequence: TGTGCCAGCAGCTTCATCGACGAGCGGGAAGAGACCCAGTACTTC. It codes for CASSFIDEREETQYF.

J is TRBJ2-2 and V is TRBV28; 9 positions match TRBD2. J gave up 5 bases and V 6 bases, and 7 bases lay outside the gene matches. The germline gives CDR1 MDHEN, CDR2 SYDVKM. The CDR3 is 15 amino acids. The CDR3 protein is CASSQAGGQTGELFF. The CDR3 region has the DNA TGTGCCAGCAGCCAAGCGGGGGGCCAGACCGGGGAGCTGTTTTTT.

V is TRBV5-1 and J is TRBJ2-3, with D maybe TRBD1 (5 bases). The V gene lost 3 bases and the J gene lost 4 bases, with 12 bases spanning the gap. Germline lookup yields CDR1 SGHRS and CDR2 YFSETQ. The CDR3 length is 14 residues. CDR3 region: CASSYRQQADTQYF. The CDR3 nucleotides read TGCGCCAGCAGCTACCGACAGCAGGCAGATACGCAGTATTTT.

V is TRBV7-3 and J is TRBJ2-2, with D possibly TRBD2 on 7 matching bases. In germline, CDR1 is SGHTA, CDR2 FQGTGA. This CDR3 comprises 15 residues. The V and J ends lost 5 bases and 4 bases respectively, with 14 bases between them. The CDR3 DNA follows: TGTGCCAGCAGCCTATCCGGGGGGCCCACCGGGGAGCTGTTTTTT. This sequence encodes CASSLSGGPTGELFF.